This TCR beta chain appears in the sequencing data of a study of OX40 agonist ivuxolimab in advanced cancers. About the research overall: Among those enrolled, mean age was about 63 years (range roughly 23 to 79) and 75% to 90% were male.

On cycle 4 day 1 and cycle 7 day 1, as well as at baseline, blood was sampled. Produced via immunoSEQ multiplex PCR; TCRdb's table is partial and in-frame only. Of roughly 56,000 clones in the sample, 84% were seen once. The sequence came from an adult with an advanced solid tumor such as melanoma, head and neck, liver or kidney cancer. The sequences come from CD4+ or CD8+ T cells sorted from blood, collected in a trial of the OX40 agonist ivuxolimab.

CDR3 region: CASSPGGRTEAFF. CDR3 bases: TGTGCCAGCTCACCCGGGGGGCGGACTGAAGCTTTCTTT. J is TRBJ1-1 and V is TRBV18, with D perhaps matching TRBD1 (6 bases). The CDR3 runs 13 residues. Between the trimmed V and J ends, which lost 3 bases and 5 bases, there was a span of 10 bases. Germline V gene lookup returns CDR1 KGHSH and CDR2 LQKENI.